The clone carrying this TCR beta chain was picked up a small number of times. This CDR3 comprises 15 residues. Per germline, CDR1 SGHDN and CDR2 FVKESK. V lost 6 bases, J lost 3 bases, and 12 bases lay in between. This entry is derived from a study of blood T cell repertoires in COVID-19. Assay: immunoSEQ multiplex PCR; the TCRdb copy retains only in-frame clones and omits some. Of some 530,000 clones in the sample, more than 85% were seen once. The chain combines TRBV14 with TRBJ1-6; no definite D call. The source material was PBMCs or T cells enriched from blood (not recorded which). This sequence was found in an older woman who had recovered from COVID-19. This CDR3 is CASRGSGIYNSPLHF. CDR3 in DNA: TGTGCCAGCAGGGGGTCGGGGATCTATAATTCACCCCTCCACTTT.